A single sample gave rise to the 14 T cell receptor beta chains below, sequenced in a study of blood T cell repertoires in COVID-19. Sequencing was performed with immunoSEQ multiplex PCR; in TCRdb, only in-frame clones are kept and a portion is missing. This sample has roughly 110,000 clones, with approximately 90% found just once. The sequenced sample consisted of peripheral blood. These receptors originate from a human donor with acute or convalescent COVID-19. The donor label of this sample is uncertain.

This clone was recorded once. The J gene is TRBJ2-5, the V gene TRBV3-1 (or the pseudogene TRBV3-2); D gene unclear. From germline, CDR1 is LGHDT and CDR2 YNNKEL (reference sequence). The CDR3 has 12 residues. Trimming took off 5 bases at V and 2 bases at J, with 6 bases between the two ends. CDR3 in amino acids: CASSSQQETQYF. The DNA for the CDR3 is TGTGCCAGCAGCTCACAACAAGAGACCCAGTACTTC.

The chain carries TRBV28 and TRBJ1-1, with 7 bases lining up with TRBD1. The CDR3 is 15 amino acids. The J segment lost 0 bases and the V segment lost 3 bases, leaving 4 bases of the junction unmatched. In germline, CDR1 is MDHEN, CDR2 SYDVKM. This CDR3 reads CASSLGDSVNTEAFF. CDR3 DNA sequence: TGTGCCAGCAGTTTGGGGGACAGTGTGAACACTGAAGCTTTCTTT.

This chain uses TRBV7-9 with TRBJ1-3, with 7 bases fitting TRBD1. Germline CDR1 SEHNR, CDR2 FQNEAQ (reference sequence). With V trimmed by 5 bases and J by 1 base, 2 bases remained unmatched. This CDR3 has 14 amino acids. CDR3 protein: CASSPTGSGNTIYF. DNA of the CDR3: TGTGCCAGCAGCCCGACAGGGTCTGGAAACACCATATATTTT.

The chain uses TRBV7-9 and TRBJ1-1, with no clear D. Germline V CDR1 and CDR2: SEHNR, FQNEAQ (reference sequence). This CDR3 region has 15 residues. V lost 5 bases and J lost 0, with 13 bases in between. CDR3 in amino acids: CASSRGMELNTEAFF. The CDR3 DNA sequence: TGTGCCAGCAGCCGGGGTATGGAGCTGAACACTGAAGCTTTCTTT.

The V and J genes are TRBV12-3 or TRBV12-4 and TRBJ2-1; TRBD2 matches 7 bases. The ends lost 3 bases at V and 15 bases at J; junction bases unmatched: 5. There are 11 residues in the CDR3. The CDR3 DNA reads TGTGCCAGCAGTTTTGGGGAGGGAGGGTTCTTC. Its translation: CASSFGEGGFF.

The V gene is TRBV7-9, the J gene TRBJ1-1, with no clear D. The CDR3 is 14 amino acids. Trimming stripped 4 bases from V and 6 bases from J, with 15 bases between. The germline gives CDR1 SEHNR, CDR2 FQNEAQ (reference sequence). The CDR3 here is CASSSQRGGAEAFF. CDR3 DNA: TGTGCCAGCAGCTCCCAGCGGGGTGGCGCTGAAGCTTTCTTT.

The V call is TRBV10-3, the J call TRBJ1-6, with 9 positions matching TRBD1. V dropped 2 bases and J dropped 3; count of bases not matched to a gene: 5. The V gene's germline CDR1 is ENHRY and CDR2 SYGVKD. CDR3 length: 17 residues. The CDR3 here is CAISEGQGSNYNSPLHF. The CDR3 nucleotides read TGTGCCATCAGTGAGGGACAGGGGTCCAACTATAATTCACCCCTCCACTTT.

The CDR3 DNA reads as TGTGCCAGCAGCCGAGACCCACAGGGGGCGGGAAACACCATATATTTT. It yields the protein CASSRDPQGAGNTIYF. V usage is TRBV7-8 and J usage is TRBJ1-3, with 9 nucleotides matching TRBD1. This CDR3 is 16 amino acids long. J was trimmed by 4 bases and V by 5 bases; bases with no gene match: 9. From germline, CDR1 is SGHVS and CDR2 FQNEAQ.

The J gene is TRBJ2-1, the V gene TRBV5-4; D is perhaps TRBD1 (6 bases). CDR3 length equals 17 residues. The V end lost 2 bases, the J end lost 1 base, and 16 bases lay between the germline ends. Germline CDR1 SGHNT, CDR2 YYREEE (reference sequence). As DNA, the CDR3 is TGTGCCAGCAGCTTTCCCTCAGGGGTTCCTTCCTACAATGAGCAGTTCTTC. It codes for CASSFPSGVPSYNEQFF.

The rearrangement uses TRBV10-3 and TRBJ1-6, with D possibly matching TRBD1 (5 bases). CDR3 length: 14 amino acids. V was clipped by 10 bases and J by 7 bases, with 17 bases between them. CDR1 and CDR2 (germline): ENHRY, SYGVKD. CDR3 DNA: TGTGCCACCCTCGGGGGAACGATGAATTCACCCCTCCACTTT. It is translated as CATLGGTMNSPLHF.

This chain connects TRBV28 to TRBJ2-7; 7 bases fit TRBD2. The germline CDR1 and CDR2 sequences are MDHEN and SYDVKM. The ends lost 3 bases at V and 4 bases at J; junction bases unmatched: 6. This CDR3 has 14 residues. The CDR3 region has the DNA TGTGCCAGCAGTTTGCCTTCGGGAGGATACGAGCAGTACTTC. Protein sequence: CASSLPSGGYEQYF. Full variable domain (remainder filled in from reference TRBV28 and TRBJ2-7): DVKVTQSSRYLVKRTGEKVFLECVQDMDHENMFWYRQDPGLGLRLIYFSYDVKMKEKGDIPEGYSVSREKKERFSLILESASTNQTSMYLCASSLPSGGYEQYFGPGTRLTVT.

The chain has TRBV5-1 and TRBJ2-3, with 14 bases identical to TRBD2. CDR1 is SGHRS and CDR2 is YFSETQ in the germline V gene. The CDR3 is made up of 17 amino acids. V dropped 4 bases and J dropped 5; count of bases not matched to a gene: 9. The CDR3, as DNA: TGCGCCAGCAGCCGGACTAGCGGGGGGCCGGTAATAGATACGCAGTATTTT. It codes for CASSRTSGGPVIDTQYF.

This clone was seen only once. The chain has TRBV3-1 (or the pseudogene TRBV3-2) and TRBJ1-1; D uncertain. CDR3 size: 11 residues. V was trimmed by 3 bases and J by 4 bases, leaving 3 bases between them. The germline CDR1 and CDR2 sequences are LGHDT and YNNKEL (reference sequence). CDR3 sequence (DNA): TGTGCCAGCAGCCATATCACTGAAGCTTTCTTT. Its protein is CASSHITEAFF.

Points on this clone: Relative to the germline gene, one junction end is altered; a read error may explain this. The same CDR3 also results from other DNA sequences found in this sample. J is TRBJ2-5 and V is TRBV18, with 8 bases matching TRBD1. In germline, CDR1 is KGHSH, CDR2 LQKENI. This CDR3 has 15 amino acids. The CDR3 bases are TGTGCCAGCTCGCAACAGGGGGACGCGTGGGAGACTCAGTACTTC. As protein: CASSQQGDAWETQYF.